These 5 T cell receptor beta chains were sequenced from one sample in a study of blood T cells in healthy people across ages. Primed by a sample-barcoded 5' primer and a J-beta primer mix, a second PCR proceeded for about 7 to 12 cycles. Via MiXCR, TCRdb re-called the 5' RACE reads, giving one row per CDR3 protein. The table has around 1,700,000 distinct CDR3 sequences, approximately 30% seen once. Sequencing was done on a sample of blood. These receptors all stem from a woman aged 30 to 39 in good health.

V and J are TRBV10-3 and TRBJ1-6; a possible D gene is TRBD1 (5 bases). This CDR3 spans 13 amino acids. Germline V CDR1 and CDR2: ENHRY, SYGVKD. The V and J ends lost 3 bases and 7 bases respectively, with 7 bases between them. This chain's CDR3 is CAISEGANSPLHF. The CDR3 coding sequence is TGTGCCATCAGTGAAGGGGCCAATTCACCCCTCCACTTT.

This clonotype has just a few counts. This chain joins TRBV12-5 and TRBJ2-5; 11 bases are a match to TRBD1. This CDR3 has 18 residues. The germline CDR1 and CDR2 sequences are LGHNT and FRNRAP. V shed 7 bases and J 1 base; nucleotides not matched to a gene: 14. The CDR3, as DNA: TGTGCTAGTGTCCGATCCGGGACAGGGGGAAGGGGCCAAGAGACCCAGTACTTC. Its protein product is CASVRSGTGGRGQETQYF.

The chain joins TRBV5-1 to TRBJ2-5, with 7 bases identical to TRBD1. V was pared by 9 bases and J by 4 bases, with 6 bases of the junction left unmatched. Per the germline V gene, CDR1 is SGHRS and CDR2 is YFSETQ. This CDR3 contains 12 residues. CDR3: CAIQGDGETQYF. CDR3 sequence (DNA): TGCGCCATTCAGGGGGATGGAGAGACCCAGTACTTC.

This clonotype came up many times. This chain links TRBV11-2 with TRBJ2-1; D possibly uses TRBD1 or TRBD2 (5 bases each). This CDR3 is 13 amino acids long. Germline CDR1 SGHAT, CDR2 FQNNGV. V shed 1 base and J shed 15 bases, with 16 bases lying between them. CDR3 sequence (DNA): TGTGCCAGCAGCTTAGCGGGGCTACAGGTCCTGTTCTTC. It encodes CASSLAGLQVLFF.

This clonotype was seen a single time. Given a much more abundant clone one base away, this may be a read error. The genes are TRBV6-6 and TRBJ2-1, with 12 nucleotides matching TRBD2. The CDR3 has 15 amino acids. Germline CDR1 reads MNHNY; CDR2 reads SVGAGI (reference sequence). The CDR3 DNA follows: TGTGTCAGCAGCCCAGGACTAGCGGGGTCCAATGAGCAGTTCTTC. This codes for CVSSPGLAGSNEQFF.